This T cell receptor (beta chain) originates from a study of OX40 agonist ivuxolimab in advanced cancers. The overall study: Dose-escalation cases comprised hepatocellular carcinoma, melanoma, renal cell or head and neck cancer. Findings of the study overall: Doses of 0.1 to 3.0 mg/kg were accompanied by clonal expansion of CD4+ and CD8+ blood T cells by week 6.

Some clones are missing from TCRdb's copy, which holds only in-frame ones; the method was immunoSEQ multiplex PCR. Of 55,000 to 75,000 clones in the sample, roughly 80% are singletons; the top ten hold approximately 10%. Note on this clone: Its antigen is still unknown.

Germline lookup yields CDR1 SGHTA and CDR2 FQGNSA. V was pared by 1 base and J by 1 base, with 4 bases between. This CDR3 is 13 amino acids long. Material: CD4+ or CD8+ T cells sorted from blood, obtained in a trial of the OX40 agonist ivuxolimab. V gene TRBV7-2 combines with J gene TRBJ2-5; D call uncertain. The TCR originated in an adult with an advanced solid tumor such as melanoma, head and neck, liver or kidney cancer. The CDR3 is CASSLEFQETQYF. The CDR3 DNA reads TGTGCCAGCAGCTTAGAGTTCCAAGAGACCCAGTACTTC.